The 28 T cell receptor beta chains presented below share a single source sample, sequenced in a study of T cell repertoires in cytomegalovirus infection. From the reads, TCRdb called clonotypes with MiXCR, one entry per CDR3 protein. The repertoire has about 680,000 distinct CDR3 sequences, approximately 24% of them found once; the top ten carry less than 10%. Source material: CD8+ T cells from PBMCs. The receptor source for this set is a human donor in good health (CMV status not recorded). Some clones in this sample may be carry-over from other donors' samples.

Note on this clonotype: A read error may explain this, as a much larger clone is one base away. This rearrangement joins TRBV6-2 or TRBV6-3 to TRBJ2-5, with no clear D. The germline gives CDR1 MNHEY, CDR2 SVGEGT. The CDR3 length is 13 residues. The CDR3 nucleotides read TGTGCCAGCAGTTTGAGTCGGCAAGAGACCAAGTACTTC. It codes for CASSLSRQETKYF.

Ten or more counts support this clonotype. The genes are TRBV7-6 and TRBJ1-2, with TRBD1 matching 7 bases. J lost 6 bases, V lost 5 bases, and 6 bases had no gene match. CDR1 is SGHVS and CDR2 is FNYEAQ in the germline V gene. The CDR3 contains 13 residues. This CDR3 is CASSLTGTDGYTF. The CDR3, as DNA: TGTGCCAGCAGCCTAACAGGGACAGATGGCTACACCTTC.

The V and J genes are TRBV12-3 or TRBV12-4 and TRBJ1-1, with D uncertain. The CDR3 is made up of 13 amino acids. V lost 6 bases to trimming and J lost 1 base, with 9 bases between them. CDR3 in DNA: TGTGCCAGCAGGTCTTACAGGAACACTGAAGCTTTCTTT. This translates into CASRSYRNTEAFF.

CDR3 nucleotides: TGTGCCAGCAGTTCGAACCTTGGGACCACCTATGGCTACACCTTC. As protein: CASSSNLGTTYGYTF. The rearrangement joins TRBV27 to TRBJ1-2, with D possibly matching TRBD1 (5 bases). CDR1 is MNHEY and CDR2 is SMNVEV in the germline V gene (reference sequence). The CDR3 totals 15 residues. V lost 4 bases, J lost 4 bases, and 16 bases lay in between.

The rearrangement links TRBV4-1 to TRBJ1-6, with 12 positions matching TRBD1. Trimming at V came to 2 bases and at J to 8 bases, leaving 4 bases not matched to a gene. This CDR3 has 16 residues. CDR1 and CDR2 (germline): MGHRA, YSYEKL. The CDR3 region is CASSQWDRGHDSPLHF. The DNA for the CDR3 is TGCGCCAGCAGCCAATGGGACAGGGGGCATGATTCACCCCTCCACTTT.

The chain links TRBV7-9 to TRBJ1-6; possibly TRBD1 for D (5 bases). The CDR3 runs 15 residues. In germline, CDR1 is SEHNR, CDR2 FQNEAQ (reference sequence). V was cut by 7 bases and J by 11 bases, with 21 bases left in between. Here the CDR3 reads CASTHREAGTAPLHF. In DNA, the CDR3 is TGTGCCAGCACCCACAGAGAGGCAGGGACGGCACCCCTCCACTTT.

The chain recombines TRBV19 with TRBJ1-1; D call uncertain. The CDR3 covers 13 residues. Trimming shortened V by 7 bases and J by 4 bases, and 13 bases separated the two germline ends. CDR1 and CDR2 (germline): LNHDA, SQIVND (reference sequence). CDR3 residues: CASTAGLGTEAFF. The CDR3 nucleotides read TGTGCCAGTACCGCAGGATTAGGCACTGAAGCTTTCTTT.

This clonotype has at least ten counts. CDR3 in amino acids: CASSQLPTYNSPLHF. The CDR3 DNA follows: TGTGCCAGCAGCCAATTACCTACCTATAATTCACCCCTCCACTTT. The V call is TRBV14, the J call TRBJ1-6; D ambiguous. The CDR3 contains 15 residues. Trimming took 2 bases from V and 2 from J, leaving 7 bases between them. Per the germline V gene, CDR1 is SGHDN and CDR2 is FVKESK.

This clonotype was seen ten or more times. The CDR3 is CASTLWVGELFF. DNA of the CDR3: TGTGCCAGCACGTTATGGGTTGGGGAGCTGTTTTTT. V usage is TRBV7-2 and J usage is TRBJ2-2; D not resolved. The V end lost 7 bases, the J end lost 8 bases, and 11 bases lay between the germline ends. Germline loops: CDR1 SGHTA, CDR2 FQGNSA. This CDR3 region has 12 residues.

The chain employs TRBV7-6 and TRBJ2-5; TRBD1 matches at 9 bases. After removal of 5 bases from V and 5 bases from J, the junction contained 9 bases not matched to a gene. Germline lookup yields CDR1 SGHVS and CDR2 FNYEAQ. CDR3 size: 15 residues. The DNA for the CDR3 is TGTGCCAGCAGCCATGGACAGGGGTCGATGGAGACCCAGTACTTC. Amino acid sequence: CASSHGQGSMETQYF.

Many counts were recorded for this clonotype. This rearrangement joins TRBV7-2 to TRBJ2-5; 8 bases align to TRBD2. V lost 2 bases, J lost 1 base, and 3 bases stayed unmatched. CDR1 is SGHTA and CDR2 is FQGNSA in the germline V gene. The CDR3 has 15 residues. DNA of the CDR3: TGTGCCAGCAGCTTAATGGCGGGGGGCCAAGAGACCCAGTACTTC. It encodes CASSLMAGGQETQYF.

This clonotype was observed a few times. The genes are TRBV14 and TRBJ2-1; 9 nucleotides line up with TRBD2. There are 18 residues in the CDR3. Germline V gene sequence: CDR1 SGHDN, CDR2 FVKESK. Trimming removed 0 bases from V and 1 base from J; junction bases left unmatched: 7. Here the CDR3 reads CASSQDSIAGVSYNEQFF. The CDR3 DNA follows: TGTGCCAGCAGCCAAGATTCCATAGCGGGGGTTTCCTACAATGAGCAGTTCTTC.

This clonotype was seen repeatedly, ten times or more. This chain uses TRBV7-4 with TRBJ2-1; no reliable D call. The V and J ends lost 3 bases and 5 bases respectively, with 14 bases between them. The CDR3 consists of 15 residues. Germline CDR1 SGHVT, CDR2 SQSDAQ. CDR3 amino acids: CASSFPTHLNNEQFF. Written as DNA, the CDR3 is TGTGCCAGCAGCTTCCCCACACACCTTAACAATGAGCAGTTCTTC.

The chain employs TRBV4-1 and TRBJ2-5; D is unclear. This CDR3 has 14 amino acids. Germline CDR1 reads MGHRA; CDR2 reads YSYEKL. With 1 base removed from V and 7 bases from J, the gap between germline ends came to 13 bases. This chain's CDR3 is CASSQGLGRGTQYF. The CDR3 DNA reads TGCGCCAGCAGCCAAGGATTGGGTCGAGGGACCCAGTACTTC.

Concerning this clonotype: An end of the junction does not agree with germline; a read error may underlie this. The chain joins TRBV6-5 to TRBJ1-1, with D tentatively TRBD1 (5 bases). The CDR3 has 14 amino acids. Germline lookup yields CDR1 MNHEY and CDR2 SVGAGI. The DNA for the CDR3 is TGTGTCAGCAGTTATTTGGACACAAGAACTGAAGCTTTCTTT. Residues: CVSSYLDTRTEAFF.

In its sample, this clonotype was seen many times. The V and J genes are TRBV7-6 and TRBJ2-1; the match to TRBD2 covers 8 bases. The length of the CDR3 is 15 residues. Germline trimming cut 5 bases from V and 7 bases from J; bases unmatched to any gene: 10. Per germline, CDR1 SGHVS and CDR2 FNYEAQ. The DNA for the CDR3 is TGTGCCAGCAGCCTCTCGGGGGGGCCTATGAATGAGCAGTTCTTC. Encoded protein: CASSLSGGPMNEQFF. Based on the CDR3 plus reference TRBV7-6 and TRBJ2-1, the full variable domain is GAGVSQSPRYKVTKRGQDVALRCDPISGHVSLYWYRQALGQGPEFLTYFNYEAQQDKSGLPNDRFSAERPEGSISTLTIQRTEQRDSAMYRCASSLSGGPMNEQFFGPGTRLTVL.

In this sample, this clonotype turned up a few times. V and J are TRBV3-1 and TRBJ2-3; no firm D call. CDR3 size: 13 residues. The ends were cut back, 3 bases at V and 3 bases at J, with 7 bases in the middle. Germline V CDR1 and CDR2: LGHDT, YNNKEL (reference sequence). The CDR3 region has the DNA TGTGCCAGCAGCCAGGATGTGACAGATACGCAGTATTTT. Amino acid sequence: CASSQDVTDTQYF.

The genes are TRBV28 and TRBJ2-5, with D perhaps being TRBD1 or TRBD2 (5 bases each). Germline V gene data show CDR1 as MDHEN and CDR2 as SYDVKM. Trimming left V 9 bases short and J 5 bases short, with 19 bases between. CDR3 length: 14 amino acids. The CDR3 DNA is TGTGCCAGTAACTGGGGGAGAGATAAGGAGACCCAGTACTTC. Its translation: CASNWGRDKETQYF.

This chain links TRBV19 with TRBJ2-5, with 11 bases lining up with TRBD2. The CDR3 consists of 17 residues. V lost 4 bases to trimming and J lost 5 bases; unmatched junction nucleotides: 12. The germline gives CDR1 LNHDA, CDR2 SQIVND (reference sequence). CDR3 loop: CASSKGLAGGRSETQYF. Written as DNA, the CDR3 is TGTGCCAGTAGTAAGGGGCTAGCGGGGGGCCGGAGTGAGACCCAGTACTTC.

This clonotype was counted at least ten times. The chain is built from TRBV7-9 and TRBJ2-1; D gene ambiguous. Germline V CDR1 and CDR2: SEHNR, FQNEAQ (reference sequence). CDR3 length: 14 amino acids. Trimming removed 5 bases at V and 0 bases at J, with 8 bases between. The CDR3 DNA sequence: TGTGCCAGCAGCCCGACACTCTCCTACAATGAGCAGTTCTTC. It specifies CASSPTLSYNEQFF.

The V gene is TRBV5-5, the J gene TRBJ2-1, with D maybe TRBD1 (5 bases). Germline V gene data show CDR1 as SGHKS and CDR2 as YYEKEE (reference sequence). Trimming removed 1 base at V and 0 bases at J, with 8 bases between. The CDR3 runs to 15 residues. The chain's CDR3 is CASSLLGVSYNEQFF. The CDR3, as DNA: TGTGCCAGCAGCTTGCTAGGGGTCTCCTACAATGAGCAGTTCTTC.

V gene TRBV20-1 combines with J gene TRBJ1-3, with D possibly TRBD1 on 5 matching bases. CDR1 is DFQATT, CDR2 SNEGSKA, per germline (reference sequence). V lost 6 bases and J 2 bases, leaving 14 bases between the germline ends. This CDR3 comprises 14 residues. The CDR3 bases are TGCAGTGCCCGCGAGTTGGGGGCTGGAAACACCATATATTTT. Translated, it gives CSARELGAGNTIYF.

This clonotype was counted a few times. The V call is TRBV29-1, the J call TRBJ2-7; maybe TRBD2 (6 bases). Trimming pared 5 bases from V and 2 bases from J, leaving 10 bases between. The CDR3 consists of 12 residues. Germline V gives CDR1 SQVTM, CDR2 ANQGSEA. The DNA of the CDR3 is TGCAGCGTTAAGACTAGTACCTACGAGCAGTACTTC. Translated, it gives CSVKTSTYEQYF.

The chain links TRBV6-5 to TRBJ2-3; no firm D call. Germline CDR1 reads MNHEY; CDR2 reads SVGAGI. V was clipped by 10 bases and J by 6 bases, with 17 bases between them. CDR3 length: 13 residues. The CDR3 reads CATTSTLWDTQYF. The CDR3 DNA sequence: TGTGCCACCACTTCTACCCTCTGGGATACGCAGTATTTT.

This clonotype was seen more than once but under ten times. The chain combines TRBV12-3 or TRBV12-4 with TRBJ2-7, with D maybe TRBD1 (6 bases). V was cut by 7 bases and J by 4 bases, with 11 bases left in between. CDR3 length: 12 residues. As DNA, the CDR3 is TGTGCCAGCAAATTAGGGGGTTACGAGCAGTACTTC. Its protein is CASKLGGYEQYF.

This clonotype turned up a few times. The CDR3 here is CASCQGELFF. The CDR3 coding sequence is TGTGCCAGCTGTCAGGGGGAGCTGTTTTTT. The V gene is TRBV14, the J gene TRBJ2-2; D unclear. V dropped 8 bases and J dropped 8 bases, with 6 bases sitting between them. From germline, CDR1 is SGHDN and CDR2 FVKESK. CDR3 size: 10 residues.

This clonotype was counted only a few times. The V call is TRBV20-1, the J call TRBJ2-5; 8 bases are a match to TRBD2. This CDR3 comprises 15 residues. With 5 bases clipped from V and 2 bases from J, the junction kept 10 bases outside the gene matches. Per the germline V gene, CDR1 is DFQATT and CDR2 is SNEGSKA (reference sequence). The CDR3 loop reads CSAASSGDFQETQYF. CDR3 DNA: TGCAGTGCTGCAAGTAGCGGGGATTTTCAAGAGACCCAGTACTTC.

The genes are TRBV7-9 and TRBJ2-3, with a tentative D call TRBD2 (7 bases). Germline V gene lookup returns CDR1 SEHNR and CDR2 FQNEAQ (reference sequence). The CDR3 length is 16 residues. V dropped 5 bases and J dropped 3 bases, with 18 bases sitting between them. The CDR3 sequence: CASSDEGGLRTDTQYF. The CDR3 DNA reads as TGTGCCAGCAGCGACGAGGGGGGGCTAAGGACAGATACGCAGTATTTT. The whole variable domain, filled in from reference TRBV7-9 and TRBJ2-3, reads DTGVSQNPRHKITKRGQNVTFRCDPISEHNRLYWYRQTLGQGPEFLTYFQNEAQLEKSRLLSDRFSAERPKGSFSTLEIQRTEQGDSAMYLCASSDEGGLRTDTQYFGPGTRLTVL.